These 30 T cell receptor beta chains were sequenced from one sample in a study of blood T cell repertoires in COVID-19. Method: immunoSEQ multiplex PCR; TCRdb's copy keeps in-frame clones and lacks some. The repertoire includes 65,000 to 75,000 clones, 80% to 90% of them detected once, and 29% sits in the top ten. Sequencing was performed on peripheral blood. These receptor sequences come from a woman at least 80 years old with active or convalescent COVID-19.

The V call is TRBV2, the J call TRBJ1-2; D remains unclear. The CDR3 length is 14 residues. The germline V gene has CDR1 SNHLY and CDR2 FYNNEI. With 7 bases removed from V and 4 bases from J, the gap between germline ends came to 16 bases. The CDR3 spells CASKPAAGAYGYTF. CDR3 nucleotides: TGTGCCAGCAAACCGGCGGCGGGCGCCTATGGCTACACCTTC.

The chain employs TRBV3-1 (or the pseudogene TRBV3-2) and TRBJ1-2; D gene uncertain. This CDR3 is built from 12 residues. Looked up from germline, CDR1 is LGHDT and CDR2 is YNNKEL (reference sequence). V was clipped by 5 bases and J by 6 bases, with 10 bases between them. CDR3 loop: CASSWLTDGYTF. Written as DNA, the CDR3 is TGTGCCAGCAGCTGGCTCACCGATGGCTACACCTTC.

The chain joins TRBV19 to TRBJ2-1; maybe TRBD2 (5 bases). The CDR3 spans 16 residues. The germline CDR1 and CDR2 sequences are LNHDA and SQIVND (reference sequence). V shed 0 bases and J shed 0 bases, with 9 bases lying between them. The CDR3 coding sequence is TGTGCCAGTAGTATAGAGGCCACTAGCTCCTACAATGAGCAGTTCTTC. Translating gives CASSIEATSSYNEQFF.

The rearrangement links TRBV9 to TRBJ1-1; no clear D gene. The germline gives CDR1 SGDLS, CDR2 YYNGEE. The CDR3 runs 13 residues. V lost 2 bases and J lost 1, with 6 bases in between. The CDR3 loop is CASSVRGNTEAFF. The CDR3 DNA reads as TGTGCCAGCAGCGTGCGGGGGAACACTGAAGCTTTCTTT.

The CDR3 DNA reads TGTGCCAGCAATCAAGGGGGGGGAACCGGGGAGCTGTTTTTT. This gives the protein CASNQGGGTGELFF. The chain links TRBV6-6 to TRBJ2-2; perhaps TRBD2 as D (7 bases). V was trimmed by 7 bases and J by 5 bases, leaving 14 bases between them. The CDR3 has 14 amino acids. The V gene's germline CDR1 is MNHNY and CDR2 SVGAGI (reference sequence).

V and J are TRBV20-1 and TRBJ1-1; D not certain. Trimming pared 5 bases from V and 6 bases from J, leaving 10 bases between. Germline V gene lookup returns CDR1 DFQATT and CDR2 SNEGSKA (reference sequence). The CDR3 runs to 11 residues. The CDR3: CSAPGLPEAFF. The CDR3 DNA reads TGCAGTGCTCCCGGGTTGCCTGAAGCTTTCTTT.

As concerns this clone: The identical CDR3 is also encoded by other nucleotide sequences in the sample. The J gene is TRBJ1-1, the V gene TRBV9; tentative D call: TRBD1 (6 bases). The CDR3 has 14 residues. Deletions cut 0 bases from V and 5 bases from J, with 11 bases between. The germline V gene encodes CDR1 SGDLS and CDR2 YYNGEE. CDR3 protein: CASSVGQGRTEAFF. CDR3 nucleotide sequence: TGTGCCAGCAGCGTAGGTCAGGGGCGGACTGAAGCTTTCTTT.

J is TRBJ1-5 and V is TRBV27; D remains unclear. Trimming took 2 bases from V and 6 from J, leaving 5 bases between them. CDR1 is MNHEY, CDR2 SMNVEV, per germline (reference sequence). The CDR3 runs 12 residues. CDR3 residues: CASSLAGQPQHF. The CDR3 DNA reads TGTGCCAGCAGTTTAGCGGGTCAGCCCCAGCATTTT.

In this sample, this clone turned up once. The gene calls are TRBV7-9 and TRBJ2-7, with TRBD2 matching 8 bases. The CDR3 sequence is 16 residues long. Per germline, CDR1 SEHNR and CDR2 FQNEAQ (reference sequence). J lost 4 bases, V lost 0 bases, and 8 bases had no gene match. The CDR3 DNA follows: TGTGCCAGCAGCTTAGCGGCGGGGGGAGATATATACGAGCAGTACTTC. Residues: CASSLAAGGDIYEQYF.

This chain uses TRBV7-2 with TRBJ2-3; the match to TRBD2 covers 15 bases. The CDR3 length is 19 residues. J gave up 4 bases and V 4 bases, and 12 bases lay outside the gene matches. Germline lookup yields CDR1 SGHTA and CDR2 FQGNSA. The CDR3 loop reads CASSSTWTSGGVAADTQYF. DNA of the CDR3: TGTGCCAGCAGCTCTACCTGGACTAGCGGGGGGGTTGCAGCAGATACGCAGTATTTT.

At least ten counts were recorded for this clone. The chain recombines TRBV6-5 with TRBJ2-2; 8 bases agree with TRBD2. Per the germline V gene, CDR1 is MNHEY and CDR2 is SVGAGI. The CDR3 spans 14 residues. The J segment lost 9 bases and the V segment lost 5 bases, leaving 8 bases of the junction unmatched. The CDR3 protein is CASSPGLVPRELFF. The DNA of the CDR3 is TGTGCCAGCAGTCCGGGACTAGTACCCAGGGAGCTGTTTTTT.

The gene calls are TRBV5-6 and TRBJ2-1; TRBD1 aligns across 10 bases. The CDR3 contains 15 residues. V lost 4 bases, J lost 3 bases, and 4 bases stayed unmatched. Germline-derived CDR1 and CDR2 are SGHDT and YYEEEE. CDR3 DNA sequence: TGTGCCAGCAGCCCCGGGACAGGGGTCTACAATGAGCAGTTCTTC. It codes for CASSPGTGVYNEQFF.

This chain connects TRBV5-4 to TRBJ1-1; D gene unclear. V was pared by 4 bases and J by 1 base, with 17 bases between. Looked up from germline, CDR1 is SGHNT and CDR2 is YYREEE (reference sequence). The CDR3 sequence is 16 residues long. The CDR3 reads CASSPGGGRANTEAFF. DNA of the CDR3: TGTGCCAGCAGCCCCGGAGGAGGGCGGGCGAACACTGAAGCTTTCTTT. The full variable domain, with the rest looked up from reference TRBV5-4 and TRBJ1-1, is ETGVTQSPTHLIKTRGQQVTLRCSSQSGHNTVSWYQQALGQGPQFIFQYYREEENGRGNFPPRFSGLQFPNYSSELNVNALELDDSALYLCASSPGGGRANTEAFFGQGTRLTVV.

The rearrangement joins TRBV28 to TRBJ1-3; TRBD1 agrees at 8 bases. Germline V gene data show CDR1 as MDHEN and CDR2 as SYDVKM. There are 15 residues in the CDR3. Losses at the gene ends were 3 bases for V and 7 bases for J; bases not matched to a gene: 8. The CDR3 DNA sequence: TGTGCCAGCAGTTTCCACAGGGGGAAGACGAACACCATATATTTT. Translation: CASSFHRGKTNTIYF. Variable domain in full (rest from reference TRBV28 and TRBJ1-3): DVKVTQSSRYLVKRTGEKVFLECVQDMDHENMFWYRQDPGLGLRLIYFSYDVKMKEKGDIPEGYSVSREKKERFSLILESASTNQTSMYLCASSFHRGKTNTIYFGEGSWLTVV.

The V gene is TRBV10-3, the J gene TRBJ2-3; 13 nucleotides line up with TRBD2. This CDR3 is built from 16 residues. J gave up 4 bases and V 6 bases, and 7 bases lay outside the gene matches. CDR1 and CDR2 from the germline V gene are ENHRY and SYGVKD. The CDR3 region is CAIRKTSGGSADTQYF. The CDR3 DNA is TGTGCCATCAGAAAGACTAGCGGGGGGTCCGCAGATACGCAGTATTTT.

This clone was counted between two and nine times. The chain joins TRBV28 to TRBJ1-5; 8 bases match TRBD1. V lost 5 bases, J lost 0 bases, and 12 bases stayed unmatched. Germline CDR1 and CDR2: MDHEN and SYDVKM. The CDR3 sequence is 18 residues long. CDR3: CASSLRQGTYYSNQPQHF. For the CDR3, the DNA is TGTGCCAGCAGTCTGCGACAGGGGACCTATTATAGCAATCAGCCCCAGCATTTT.

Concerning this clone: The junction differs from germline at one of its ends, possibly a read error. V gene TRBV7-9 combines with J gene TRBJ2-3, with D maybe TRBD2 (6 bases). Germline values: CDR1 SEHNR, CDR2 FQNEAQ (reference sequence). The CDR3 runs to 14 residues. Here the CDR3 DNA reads TGCCTGGTGGGGGGACGTATTAGCACAGATACGCAGTATTTT. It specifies CLVGGRISTDTQYF.

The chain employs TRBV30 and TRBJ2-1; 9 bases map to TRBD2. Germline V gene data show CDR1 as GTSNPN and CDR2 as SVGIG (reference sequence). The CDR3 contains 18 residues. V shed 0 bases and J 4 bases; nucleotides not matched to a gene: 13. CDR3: CAWSVRGASGVRYNEQFF. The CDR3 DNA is TGTGCCTGGAGTGTACGAGGGGCTAGCGGGGTGAGATACAATGAGCAGTTCTTC.

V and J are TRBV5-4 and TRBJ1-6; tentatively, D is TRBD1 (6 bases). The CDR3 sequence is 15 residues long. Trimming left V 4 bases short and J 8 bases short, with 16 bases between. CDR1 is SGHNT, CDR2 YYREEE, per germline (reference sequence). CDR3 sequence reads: CASSTDAGAYSPLHF. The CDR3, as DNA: TGTGCCAGCAGCACCGATGCGGGGGCCTATTCACCCCTCCACTTT.

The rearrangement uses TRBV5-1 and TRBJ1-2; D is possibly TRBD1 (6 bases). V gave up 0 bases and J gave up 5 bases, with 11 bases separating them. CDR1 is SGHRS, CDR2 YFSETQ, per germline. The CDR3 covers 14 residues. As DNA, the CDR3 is TGCGCCAGCAGCTTGGCTCCAGGGGAATATGGCTACACCTTC. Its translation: CASSLAPGEYGYTF.

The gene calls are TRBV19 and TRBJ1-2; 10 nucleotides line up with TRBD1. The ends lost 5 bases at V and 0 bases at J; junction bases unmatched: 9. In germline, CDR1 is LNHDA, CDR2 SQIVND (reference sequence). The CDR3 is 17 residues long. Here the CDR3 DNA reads TGTGCCAGTAGTGTTCGACAGGGGGCGATCCCTAACTATGGCTACACCTTC. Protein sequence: CASSVRQGAIPNYGYTF.

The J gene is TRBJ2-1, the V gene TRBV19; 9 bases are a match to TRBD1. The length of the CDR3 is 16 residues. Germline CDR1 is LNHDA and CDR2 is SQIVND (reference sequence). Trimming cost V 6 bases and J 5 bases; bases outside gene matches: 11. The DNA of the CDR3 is TGTGCCAGTAGCACACAGGGGGCGCGGTACAACAATGAGCAGTTCTTC. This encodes CASSTQGARYNNEQFF. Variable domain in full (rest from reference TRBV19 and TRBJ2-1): DGGITQSPKYLFRKEGQNVTLSCEQNLNHDAMYWYRQDPGQGLRLIYYSQIVNDFQKGDIAEGYSVSREKKESFPLTVTSAQKNPTAFYLCASSTQGARYNNEQFFGPGTRLTVL.

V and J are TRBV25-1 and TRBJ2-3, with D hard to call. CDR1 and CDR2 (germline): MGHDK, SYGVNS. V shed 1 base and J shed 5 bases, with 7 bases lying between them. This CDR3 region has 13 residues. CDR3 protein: CASSESGQDTQYF. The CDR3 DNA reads TGTGCCAGCAGTGAATCCGGTCAAGATACGCAGTATTTT.

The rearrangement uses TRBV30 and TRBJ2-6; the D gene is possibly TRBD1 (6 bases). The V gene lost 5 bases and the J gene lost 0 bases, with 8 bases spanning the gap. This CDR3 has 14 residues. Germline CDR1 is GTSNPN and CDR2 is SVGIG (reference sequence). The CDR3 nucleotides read TGTGCCTGGGACAGGTCCTCTGGGGCCAACGTCCTGACTTTC. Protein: CAWDRSSGANVLTF.

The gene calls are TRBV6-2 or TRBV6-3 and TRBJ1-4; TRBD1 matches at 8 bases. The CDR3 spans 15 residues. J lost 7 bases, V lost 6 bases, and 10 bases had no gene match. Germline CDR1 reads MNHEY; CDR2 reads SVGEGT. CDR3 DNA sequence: TGTGCCAGCAGCCGGGACAGGCGAGTTTTTGAAAAACTGTTTTTT. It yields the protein CASSRDRRVFEKLFF.

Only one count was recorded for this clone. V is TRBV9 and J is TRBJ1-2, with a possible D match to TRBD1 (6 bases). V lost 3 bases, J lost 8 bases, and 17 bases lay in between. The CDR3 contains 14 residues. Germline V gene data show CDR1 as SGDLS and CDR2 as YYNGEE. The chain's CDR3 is CASSATGQAWGYTF. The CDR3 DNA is TGTGCCAGCAGCGCGACGGGACAAGCATGGGGCTACACCTTC.

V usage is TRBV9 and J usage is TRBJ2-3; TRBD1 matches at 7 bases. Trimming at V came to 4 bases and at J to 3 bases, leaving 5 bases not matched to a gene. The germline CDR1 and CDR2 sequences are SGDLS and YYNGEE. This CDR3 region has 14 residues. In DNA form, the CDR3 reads TGTGCCAGCAGCCTAGACAGGGTAACAGATACGCAGTATTTT. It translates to CASSLDRVTDTQYF.

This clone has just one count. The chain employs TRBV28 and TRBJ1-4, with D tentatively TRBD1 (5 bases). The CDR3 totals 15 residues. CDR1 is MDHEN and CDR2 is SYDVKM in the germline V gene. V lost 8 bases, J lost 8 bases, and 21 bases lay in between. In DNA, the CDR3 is TGTGCCAGCTCGTCGTATCGGACATATCAAGAAAAACTGTTTTTT. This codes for CASSSYRTYQEKLFF.

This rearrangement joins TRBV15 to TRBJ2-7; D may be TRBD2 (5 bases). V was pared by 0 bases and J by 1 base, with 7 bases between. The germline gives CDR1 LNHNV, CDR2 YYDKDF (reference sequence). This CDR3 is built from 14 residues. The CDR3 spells CATSRDGRSYEQYF. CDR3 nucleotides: TGTGCCACCAGCAGAGATGGGAGATCCTACGAGCAGTACTTC.

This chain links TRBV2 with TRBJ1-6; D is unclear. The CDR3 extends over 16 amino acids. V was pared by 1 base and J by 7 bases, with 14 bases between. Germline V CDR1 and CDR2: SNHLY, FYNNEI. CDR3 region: CASSEDGGSWNSPLHF. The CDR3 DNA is TGTGCCAGCAGTGAAGACGGAGGAAGCTGGAATTCACCCCTCCACTTT.